This TCR beta chain was sequenced in a study of regulatory T cells in long-lasting Graves disease. On the study more broadly: Patients met the persistent Graves' disease definition after over 5 years of antithyroid drugs with positive TSH receptor antibodies.

Stated time point: persistent/refractory GD, antithyroid drugs over 5 years with positive TRAb. PBMC RNA was the source of the TCR library. The patients were enrolled through endocrinology in Xi'an, China. About 8.8 milliliters of peripheral blood were drawn into EDTA tubes. Building the TCR beta libraries relied on iRepertoire HTBI primers, and CDR3 regions underwent Arm-PCR. As originally analysed: Spanning all samples, the identified segments comprised around 62 TRBV and more than 11 TRBJ. One entry per CDR3 protein results from TCRdb running MiXCR on the multiplex PCR reads. TCRdb's processing, not the study's, gives the V and J calls here. This table holds a few hundred thousand distinct CDR3 sequences, around 23% found once. Germline V gene data show CDR1 as SNHLY and CDR2 as FYNNEI. This CDR3 comprises 16 residues. V dropped 5 bases and J dropped 5; count of bases not matched to a gene: 11.

The TCR was taken from a female donor with Graves disease. The input for sequencing was peripheral blood mononuclear cells (PBMCs), taken when the disease was refractory, from a patient treated with antithyroid drugs. V usage is TRBV2 and J usage is TRBJ2-1; the match to TRBD2 covers 8 bases. The DNA for the CDR3 is TGTGCCAGCAGTTTCCCGGAGCGGGAGTTCGACAATGAGCAGTTCTTC. Its translation is CASSFPEREFDNEQFF.